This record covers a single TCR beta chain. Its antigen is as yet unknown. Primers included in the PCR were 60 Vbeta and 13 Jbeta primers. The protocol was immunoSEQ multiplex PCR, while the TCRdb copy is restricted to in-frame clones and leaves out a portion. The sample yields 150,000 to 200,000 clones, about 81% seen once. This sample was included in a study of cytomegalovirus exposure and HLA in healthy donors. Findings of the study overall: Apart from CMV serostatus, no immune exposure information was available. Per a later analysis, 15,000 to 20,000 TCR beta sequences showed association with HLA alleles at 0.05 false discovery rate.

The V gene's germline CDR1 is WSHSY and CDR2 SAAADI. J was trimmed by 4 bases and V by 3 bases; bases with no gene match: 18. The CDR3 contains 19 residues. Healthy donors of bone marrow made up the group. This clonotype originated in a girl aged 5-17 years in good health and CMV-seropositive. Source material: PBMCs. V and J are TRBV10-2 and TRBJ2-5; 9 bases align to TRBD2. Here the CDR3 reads CASSDSSSGGPFLSETQYF. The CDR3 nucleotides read TGCGCCAGCAGTGATAGTAGTAGCGGGGGCCCCTTCTTGTCAGAGACCCAGTACTTC.